This T cell receptor (beta chain) is from a study of post-analysis software for immune sequencing data. On the study more broadly: Included courses were relapsing-remitting and secondary progressive multiple sclerosis; progressive-relapsing multiple sclerosis was also included. The study's findings and limits: Compared with controls, patients showed significantly lower normalized Chao1 diversity. Pronounced co-clustering by F measure was evident among identically batched samples.

As for this clonotype: Its specificity is unknown.

Included in the TCR beta cDNA libraries were unique molecular identifiers. Input amounts of 1 to 10 million T cells were used. These gave around 500,000 cDNA molecules, so each molecule approximated one T cell. TCRdb reanalysed the PCR reads using MiXCR and keeps one entry per CDR3 protein. The sample has about 400,000 distinct CDR3 sequences; roughly 36% are singletons. The sequenced material came from blood. This TCR derives from a girl aged 5-17 years with multiple sclerosis.

CDR3 coding DNA: TGTGCCAGCTCACCGGGGGACCTCACCGTTTTTGAAAAACTGTTTTTT. This codes for CASSPGDLTVFEKLFF. The chain uses TRBV18 and TRBJ1-4; D might be TRBD1 (5 bases). The germline V and J ends were trimmed by 3 bases and 7 bases, with 18 bases remaining between them. This CDR3 has 16 residues. Germline V lookup: CDR1 KGHSH, CDR2 LQKENI.